The clone carrying this TCR beta chain has just a few counts. In the PCR, 60 Vbeta and 13 Jbeta primers were used. Sequencing used immunoSEQ multiplex PCR; TCRdb keeps in-frame clones, though not all of them. The table has about 200,000 clones, approximately 79% seen once; the top ten hold more than 1.5%. These data are taken from a study of cytomegalovirus exposure and HLA in healthy donors. The V gene's germline CDR1 is PRHDT and CDR2 FYEKMQ (reference sequence). This CDR3 has 15 amino acids. The V gene lost 5 bases and the J gene lost 10 bases, with 20 bases spanning the gap. The chain combines TRBV13 with TRBJ1-4, with D possibly matching TRBD1 (6 bases). The material sequenced was PBMCs. This sequence originates from a man aged 18 to 29 in good health and CMV-seronegative. CDR3 DNA sequence: TGTGCCAGCAGCAGGGGGAGGGAAGTGAATACAAAACTGTTTTTT. It specifies CASSRGREVNTKLFF.